This T cell receptor (beta chain) comes out of a study of T cell responses to AZD1222 COVID-19 vaccine. Whole-study results and caveats: Elevations in Spike-specific TCR breadth and depth followed administration of two AZD1222 doses. Nearly half of spike-specific TCRs reportedly target variant regions that are unmutated in the B.1.351 and B.1.1.7 variants. Donors in the cohort were predominantly white British and more often female, and clonal diversity was possibly underestimated.

Worth noting for this clone: Antigen: not known.

Trimming pared 0 bases from V and 5 bases from J, leaving 9 bases between. Germline V gives CDR1 SGHDT, CDR2 YYEEEE. The CDR3 runs 14 residues. Only in-frame clones appear in the TCRdb table, and some are missing; sequencing was by immunoSEQ multiplex PCR. The sample has 90,000 to 120,000 clones; about 90% are singletons. The specimen was peripheral blood, collected on day 0 of AZD1222 vaccination. The source is an adult in good health. The V gene is TRBV5-6, the J gene TRBJ1-5, with D unresolved. CDR3: CASSLDSQDQPQHF. The CDR3 DNA sequence: TGTGCCAGCAGCTTGGACAGTCAAGATCAGCCCCAGCATTTT.